This TCR beta chain emerged from a study of T cell responses to AZD1222 COVID-19 vaccine. Study results and limitations: The breadth and depth of Spike-specific TCRs increased once two AZD1222 doses had been given. Donors in the cohort were predominantly white British and more often female, and clonal diversity was possibly underestimated. Among AZD1222 vaccinees, only five to seven were seropositive at baseline.

Germline CDR1 reads MNHNS; CDR2 reads SASEGT. The CDR3 sequence is 13 residues long. Trimming stripped 2 bases from V and 3 bases from J, with 5 bases between. Details on this clone: Antigen specificity is unknown.

Profiling relied on immunoSEQ multiplex PCR, and the TCRdb table lists in-frame clones only, not all of them. The repertoire holds approximately 100,000 clones, with approximately 91% as singletons. The starting material was peripheral blood, obtained on day 0 of AZD1222 vaccination. The TCR was taken from an adult in good health. The V call is TRBV6-1, the J call TRBJ1-3, with unresolved D. Here the CDR3 DNA reads TGTGCCAGCAGTGAAAATAGTGGAAACACCATATATTTT. Its protein is CASSENSGNTIYF.